This T cell receptor beta chain was identified during a study of blood T cells in healthy people across ages. A second PCR of roughly 7 to 11 cycles used a sample-barcoded 5' primer and a J-beta primer mix. TCRdb re-called the 5' RACE reads with MiXCR, one entry per CDR3 protein. The sample includes over 700,000 distinct CDR3 sequences, about 53% of them seen just once. Germline lookup yields CDR1 SGHTA and CDR2 FQGNSA. The CDR3 is made up of 16 amino acids. The V gene lost 0 bases and the J gene lost 4 bases, with 16 bases spanning the gap. Healthy individuals of Caucasian origin from Russia, aged about 6 to 100, served as donors.

The origin of this receptor is a man of 80 years or more in good health. The sequenced sample consisted of blood. The chain recombines TRBV7-2 with TRBJ2-7; either TRBD1 or TRBD2 may fit D (5 bases each). The CDR3 DNA sequence: TGTGCCAGCAGCTTAGCGTGGAGTTGGGGGAGATACGAGCAGTACTTC. It specifies CASSLAWSWGRYEQYF.